Presented here are 16 T cell receptor beta chains from one specimen sequenced in a study of post-analysis software for immune sequencing data. Their cognate antigens are unknown. Unique molecular identifiers were present in the TCR beta cDNA libraries. One entry per CDR3 protein results from TCRdb running MiXCR on the PCR reads. The sample shows around 710,000 distinct CDR3 sequences, 35% to 55% of them seen only once. Study observations and caveats: Patients carried a handful of TRBV segments more frequently than controls did, and TRBV5-6, TRBV5-1 and TRBV20-1 were among them.

Sequencing was performed on blood. Receptors originate from a girl aged 10-17 years with multiple sclerosis.

In this sample, this clonotype turned up a few times. The rearrangement uses TRBV7-9 and TRBJ2-1; 9 nucleotides align to TRBD2. The CDR3 sequence is 16 residues long. V lost 5 bases and J lost 7; bases outside the gene matches: 12. Germline CDR1 SEHNR, CDR2 FQNEAQ (reference sequence). The CDR3 spells CASSPEDRREGNEQFF. In nucleotides, the CDR3 is TGTGCCAGCAGCCCCGAGGATCGGCGGGAGGGGAATGAGCAGTTCTTC.

V and J are TRBV6-5 and TRBJ1-4; TRBD1 agrees at 7 bases. The length of the CDR3 is 15 residues. The germline V gene encodes CDR1 MNHEY and CDR2 SVGAGI. The V segment lost 0 bases and the J segment 6 bases; nucleotides outside the gene matches: 4. CDR3 nucleotides: TGTGCCAGCAGTTACTCTCAGACAGGGTATGAAAAACTGTTTTTT. This encodes CASSYSQTGYEKLFF.

This clonotype was picked up many times. The CDR3 nucleotides are TGTGCCAGCAGCCTTGGAAAGGACGGTAGCAATCAGCCCCAGCATTTT. Its protein is CASSLGKDGSNQPQHF. V is TRBV4-2 and J is TRBJ1-5, with D hard to call. The germline V gene has CDR1 LGHNA and CDR2 YNFKEQ. The V gene lost 4 bases and the J gene lost 0 bases, with 13 bases spanning the gap. This CDR3 region has 16 residues.

This chain links TRBV12-3 or TRBV12-4 with TRBJ2-2; no clear D gene. Between the trimmed V and J ends, which lost 3 bases and 6 bases, there was a span of 11 bases. The CDR3 extends over 14 amino acids. CDR3 loop: CASSFVGLAGELFF. CDR3 nucleotides: TGTGCCAGCAGTTTCGTAGGGTTGGCCGGGGAGCTGTTTTTT.

Only one count was recorded for this clonotype. V gene TRBV6-5 combines with J gene TRBJ2-1; perhaps TRBD1 as D (6 bases). The CDR3 consists of 16 residues. CDR1 and CDR2 from the germline V gene are MNHEY and SVGAGI. Trimming left V 5 bases short and J 0 bases short, with 14 bases between. CDR3 sequence: CASSPLTGSSYNEQFF. Here the CDR3 DNA reads TGTGCCAGCAGTCCCCTGACAGGAAGCTCCTACAATGAGCAGTTCTTC.

This clonotype was detected only a few times. The chain links TRBV12-3 or TRBV12-4 to TRBJ1-1; D remains ambiguous. V was shortened by 6 bases and J by 11 bases, with 19 bases between the two germline ends. There are 13 residues in the CDR3. The CDR3 DNA sequence: TGTGCCAGCAGATCCCTCGGGCCCACGGAGGCTTTCTTT. Its protein product is CASRSLGPTEAFF.

The chain carries TRBV29-1 and TRBJ2-5; 8 bases fit TRBD2. The CDR3 spans 12 residues. J was trimmed by 5 bases and V by 2 bases; bases with no gene match: 1. Germline V gene data show CDR1 as SQVTM and CDR2 as ANQGSEA. In DNA form, the CDR3 reads TGCAGCGTTGAACGGGAGGGGGAGACCCAGTACTTC. This sequence encodes CSVEREGETQYF.

A few counts support this clonotype. This sequence joins TRBV20-1 and TRBJ1-2; 9 nucleotides match TRBD1. The CDR3 has 13 residues. The trim removed 5 bases at V and 4 bases at J, leaving 5 bases unmatched. Per germline, CDR1 DFQATT and CDR2 SNEGSKA (reference sequence). The CDR3 here is CSALDRGVYGYTF. For the CDR3, the DNA is TGCAGTGCTCTGGACAGGGGTGTCTATGGCTACACCTTC.

The chain is built from TRBV15 and TRBJ1-4; D is ambiguous. V lost 5 bases, J lost 7 bases, and 11 bases lay in between. There are 13 residues in the CDR3. Germline assignment: CDR1 LNHNV and CDR2 YYDKDF (reference sequence). The chain's CDR3 is CATSVYASEKLFF. The CDR3 DNA follows: TGTGCCACCAGCGTGTATGCGAGTGAAAAACTGTTTTTT.

This clonotype has at least ten counts. The gene calls are TRBV12-3 or TRBV12-4 and TRBJ2-7; 13 bases are shared with TRBD2. V shed 6 bases and J 2 bases; nucleotides not matched to a gene: 4. CDR3 length: 15 amino acids. The DNA for the CDR3 is TGTGCCAGCAGCCCGGGACTAGCGGGGCCCTACGAGCAGTACTTC. This codes for CASSPGLAGPYEQYF.

J is TRBJ2-3 and V is TRBV25-1; a possible D gene is TRBD2 (5 bases). Trimming removed 1 base at V and 5 bases at J, with 13 bases between. The CDR3 totals 15 residues. CDR1 and CDR2 from the germline V gene are MGHDK and SYGVNS. CDR3 DNA: TGTGCCAGCAGTGAATCGAGGGAGTGGGGAGATACGCAGTATTTT. As protein: CASSESREWGDTQYF.

A word on this clonotype: The junction does not match germline at one end; this may be a read error. The chain employs TRBV5-1 and TRBJ1-4; 8 bases fit TRBD1. The V gene's germline CDR1 is SGHRS and CDR2 YFSETQ. This CDR3 spans 15 amino acids. The CDR3 region has the DNA TGCGCCAGCAGCCCAGCTGGACAGGGAAATGAAAAACGGTTTTTT. It is translated as CASSPAGQGNEKRFF.

A word on this clonotype: The junction differs from germline at one of its ends, possibly a read error. CDR3: CASRGVPNTGERFF. DNA of the CDR3: TGCGCCAGCAGAGGGGTGCCCAACACCGGGGAGCGGTTTTTT. The genes are TRBV5-1 and TRBJ2-2; TRBD1 or TRBD2 may be the D gene (5 bases each). This CDR3 region has 14 residues. The germline CDR1 and CDR2 sequences are SGHRS and YFSETQ.

The CDR3 DNA reads as TGTGCCAGCAGCAAGGGGGGGGTGAGGACGTACAATGAGCAGTTCTTC. Protein: CASSKGGVRTYNEQFF. V gene TRBV3-1 combines with J gene TRBJ2-1; D might be TRBD2 (7 bases). CDR1 and CDR2 (germline): LGHDT, YNNKEL (reference sequence). The CDR3 loop spans 16 amino acids. V dropped 5 bases and J dropped 4 bases, with 18 bases sitting between them.

In DNA, the CDR3 is TGCAGTGTTTCGACAGATCCTAGCAATCAGCCCCAGCATTTT. This codes for CSVSTDPSNQPQHF. The chain is built from TRBV20-1 and TRBJ1-5, with D possibly matching TRBD1 (5 bases). The ends were cut back, 7 bases at V and 0 bases at J, with 13 bases in the middle. The CDR3 runs to 14 residues. The germline gives CDR1 DFQATT, CDR2 SNEGSKA (reference sequence).

This clonotype was detected once. The gene calls are TRBV20-1 and TRBJ2-1, with 16 bases matching TRBD2. The better agreement between TRBJ2-7 and the DNA end casts doubt on the J call. This CDR3 has 23 amino acids. Per the germline V gene, CDR1 is DFQATT and CDR2 is SNEGSKA (reference sequence). CDR3 protein: CSASLTNKGTSGRAGFRYNEQYF. DNA of the CDR3: TGCAGTGCTAGTTTAACGAACAAGGGGACTAGCGGGAGGGCGGGATTTCGGTACAATGAGCAGTACTTC.